What follows is one TCR beta chain and its context. Each CDR3 protein gets one entry after TCRdb re-called the 5' RACE reads with MiXCR. The sample holds 190,000 or so distinct CDR3 sequences, about 22% seen once. The data are from a study of T-cell memory formation after mild COVID-19. This CDR3 is 16 amino acids long. The ends lost 6 bases at V and 2 bases at J; junction bases unmatched: 9. From germline, CDR1 is KGHSH and CDR2 LQKENI. The source material was PBMCs or a T cell subset sorted from them (not recorded which). This clonotype originated in an adult woman who had mild COVID-19 (a few samples of this study predate the infection). Cell type and time point are not known. The chain joins TRBV18 to TRBJ2-5; 10 nucleotides agree with TRBD1. The CDR3 loop reads CASSLPGQGSQETQYF. The CDR3 DNA reads TGTGCCAGCTCCCTACCGGGACAGGGGAGTCAAGAGACCCAGTACTTC. Full variable domain (remainder filled in from reference TRBV18 and TRBJ2-5): NAGVMQNPRHLVRRRGQEARLRCSPMKGHSHVYWYRQLPEEGLKFMVYLQKENIIDESGMPKERFSAEFPKEGPSILRIQQVVRGDSAAYFCASSLPGQGSQETQYFGPGTRLLVL.